Here is one T cell receptor (beta chain) with its context. The antigen remains undetermined. This sample is part of a study of T cells in localized non-small cell lung cancer. Study conclusions and caveats: The appearance of a median roughly 56 of the top 100 tumor clones was seen in adjacent lung.

V shed 2 bases and J shed 2 bases, with 7 bases lying between them. The CDR3 contains 14 residues. The V gene's germline CDR1 is MNHEY and CDR2 SVGAGI. Assay: immunoSEQ multiplex PCR; the TCRdb copy retains only in-frame clones and omits some. The data show about 18,000 clones, about 80% seen once. Sequenced here: peripheral blood, sampled before any cancer treatment. This sequence joins TRBV6-5 and TRBJ1-3; no firm D call. The sequence came from a female donor over 55 with stage I lung adenocarcinoma. CDR3 in amino acids: CASSYRSAGNTIYF. The DNA of the CDR3 is TGTGCCAGCAGTTACAGATCGGCTGGAAACACCATATATTTT.